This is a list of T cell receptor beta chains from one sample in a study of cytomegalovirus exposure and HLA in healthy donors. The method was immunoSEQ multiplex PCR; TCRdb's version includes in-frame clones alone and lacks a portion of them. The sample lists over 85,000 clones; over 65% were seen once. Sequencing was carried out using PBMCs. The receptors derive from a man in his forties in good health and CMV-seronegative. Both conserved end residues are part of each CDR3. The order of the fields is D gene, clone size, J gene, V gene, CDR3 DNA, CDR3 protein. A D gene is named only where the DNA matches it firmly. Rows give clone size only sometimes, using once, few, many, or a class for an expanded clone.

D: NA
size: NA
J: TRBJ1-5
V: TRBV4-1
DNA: TGCGCCAGCAGCCAACCCGTTAGGACGAGGGGGAAGAATCAGCCCCAGCATTTT
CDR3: CASSQPVRTRGKNQPQHF

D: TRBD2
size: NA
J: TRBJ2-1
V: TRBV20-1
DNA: TGCAGTGCTAGATCGGACGGGAGGGAGTTCTTC
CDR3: CSARSDGREFF

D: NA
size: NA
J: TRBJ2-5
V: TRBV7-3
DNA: TGTGCCAGCAGCCACAGGGCCGGGGAGACCCAGTACTTC
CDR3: CASSHRAGETQYF

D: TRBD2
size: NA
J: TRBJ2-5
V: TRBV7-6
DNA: TGTGCCAGCAGCTTAGTGGGGGGGGAAATCCAAGAGACCCAGTACTTC
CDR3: CASSLVGGEIQETQYF

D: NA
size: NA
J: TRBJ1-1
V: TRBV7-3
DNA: TGTGCCAGCAGCCCCGGTCGGAGCACTGAAGCTTTCTTT
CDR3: CASSPGRSTEAFF

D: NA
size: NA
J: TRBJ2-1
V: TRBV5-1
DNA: TGCGCCAGCAGCCCTGGCAGGCAGGGGGGCGATGAGCAGTTCTTC
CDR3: CASSPGRQGGDEQFF

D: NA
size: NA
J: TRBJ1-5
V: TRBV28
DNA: TGTGCCAGCAGTTTTCGGGTTTCGGGGTATCAGCCCCAGCATTTT
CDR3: CASSFRVSGYQPQHF

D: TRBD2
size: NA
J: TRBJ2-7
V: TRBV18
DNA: TGTGCCAGCTCACCAGGGGGGACTAGCGGTAACTACGAGCAGTACTTC
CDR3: CASSPGGTSGNYEQYF

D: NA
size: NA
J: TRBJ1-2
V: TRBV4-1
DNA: TGCGCCAGCAGCGGTCGCGGGGGCAGGGAGAATGGCTACACCTTC
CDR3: CASSGRGGRENGYTF

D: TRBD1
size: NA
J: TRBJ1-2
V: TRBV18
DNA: TGTGCCAGCTCACCGGGACAGGACCCCTATGGCTACACCTTC
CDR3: CASSPGQDPYGYTF

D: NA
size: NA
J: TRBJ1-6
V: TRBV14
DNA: TGTGCCAGCAGCCAAGGGTACCAGGGTCGTTCACCCCTCCACTTT
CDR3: CASSQGYQGRSPLHF

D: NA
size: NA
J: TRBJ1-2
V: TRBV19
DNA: TGTGCCAGTAGTGAGGGGAGGTATGGCTACACCTTC
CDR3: CASSEGRYGYTF

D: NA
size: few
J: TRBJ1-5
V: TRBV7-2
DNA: TGTGCCAGCAGCTTAGATCCACAGGAGCATCAGCCCCAGCATTTT
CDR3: CASSLDPQEHQPQHF

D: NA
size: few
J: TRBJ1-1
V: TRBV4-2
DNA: TGTGCCAGCAGCCAAGATCCAGGGCGGACGGCTGAAGCTTTCTTT
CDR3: CASSQDPGRTAEAFF

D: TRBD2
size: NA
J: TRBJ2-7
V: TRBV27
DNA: TGTGCCAGCAGTCTGAGGATCGGGACTAGCATATACGAGCAGTACTTC
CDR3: CASSLRIGTSIYEQYF

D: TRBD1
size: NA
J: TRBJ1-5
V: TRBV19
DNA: TGTGCCAGTAAAGAGACAGGGGAGAGGGATCAGCCCCAGCATTTT
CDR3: CASKETGERDQPQHF

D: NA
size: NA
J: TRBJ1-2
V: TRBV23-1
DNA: TGCGCCAGCAGTCACGACGACAGAAACTATGGCTACACCTTC
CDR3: CASSHDDRNYGYTF

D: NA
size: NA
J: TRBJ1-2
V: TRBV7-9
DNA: TGTGCCAGCAGCCTCGGGACTCATTATGGCTACACCTTC
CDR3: CASSLGTHYGYTF

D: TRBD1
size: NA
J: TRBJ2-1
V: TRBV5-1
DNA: TGCGCCAGCAGCTTAGGGACAGGGGGTTTCAATGAGCAGTTCTTC
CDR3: CASSLGTGGFNEQFF

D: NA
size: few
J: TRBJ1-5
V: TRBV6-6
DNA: TGTGCCAGCAGTTACGGCAGAGGGCTCAATCAGCCCCAGCATTTT
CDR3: CASSYGRGLNQPQHF

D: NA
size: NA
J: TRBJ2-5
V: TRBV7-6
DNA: TGTGCCAGCAGCTTCCTTTCCCAAGAGACCCAGTACTTC
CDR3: CASSFLSQETQYF

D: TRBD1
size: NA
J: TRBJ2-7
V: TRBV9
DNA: TGTGCCAGCAGCGTAAGGACAGGGGTTAAGTACGAGCAGTACTTC
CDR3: CASSVRTGVKYEQYF

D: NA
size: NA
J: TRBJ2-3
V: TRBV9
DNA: TGTGCCAGCAGCGTAGGTCTGGACAGTAGCACAGATACGCAGTATTTT
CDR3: CASSVGLDSSTDTQYF

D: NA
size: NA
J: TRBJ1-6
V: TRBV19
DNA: TGTGCCAGTAGCCCGTCGGGGATGGCGGGCTCACCCCTCCACTTT
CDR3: CASSPSGMAGSPLHF

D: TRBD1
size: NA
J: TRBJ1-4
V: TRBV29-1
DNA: TGCAGCGTTGAAAAAACAGGGGGAAAACTGTTTTTT
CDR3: CSVEKTGGKLFF

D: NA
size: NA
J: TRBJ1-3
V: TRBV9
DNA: TGTGCCAGCAGCGTAGACGAGTACGGAAACACCATATATTTT
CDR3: CASSVDEYGNTIYF

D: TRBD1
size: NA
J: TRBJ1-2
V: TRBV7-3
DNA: TGTGCCAGCAGCATTCGGCAGGGGGTGTGGGCTAACTATGGCTACACCTTC
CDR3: CASSIRQGVWANYGYTF

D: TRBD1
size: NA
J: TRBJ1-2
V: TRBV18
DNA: TGTGCCAGCTCACCCGGACAGGGTGGCGGCTACACCTTC
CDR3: CASSPGQGGGYTF

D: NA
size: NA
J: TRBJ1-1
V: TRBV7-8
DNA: TGTGCCAGCAGACAAAACATCCGGGGGGCCACTGAAGCTTTCTTT
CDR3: CASRQNIRGATEAFF

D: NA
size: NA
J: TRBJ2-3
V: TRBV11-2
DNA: TGTGCCAGCAGCTTCTCGCGGTCGGTCCCAGATACGCAGTATTTT
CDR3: CASSFSRSVPDTQYF

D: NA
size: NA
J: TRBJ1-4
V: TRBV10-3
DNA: TGTGCCATCATTGGGGCAGGCGGGGATGAAAAACTGTTTTTT
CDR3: CAIIGAGGDEKLFF

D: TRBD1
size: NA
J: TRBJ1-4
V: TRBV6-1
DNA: TGTGCCAGCAGGACAGACAGGGCAACTAATGAAAAACTGTTTTTT
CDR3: CASRTDRATNEKLFF

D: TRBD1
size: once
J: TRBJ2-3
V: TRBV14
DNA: TGTGCCAGCAGCCTCACACGTGGTGTGGGACAGCGGATCACAGATACGCAGTATTTT
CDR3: CASSLTRGVGQRITDTQYF

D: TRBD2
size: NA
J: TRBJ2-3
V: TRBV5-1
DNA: TGCGCCAGTGCCAAAATCTTGACTAGCGGCACAGATACGCAGTATTTT
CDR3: CASAKILTSGTDTQYF

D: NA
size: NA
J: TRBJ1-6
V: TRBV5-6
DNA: TGTGCCAGCAGCTTGAGGAACAGGGTCCGGGGATCACCCCTCCACTTT
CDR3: CASSLRNRVRGSPLHF

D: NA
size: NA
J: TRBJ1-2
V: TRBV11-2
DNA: TGTGCCAGCAGCTCACAGGGCCTATATAACTATGGCTACACCTTC
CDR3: CASSSQGLYNYGYTF

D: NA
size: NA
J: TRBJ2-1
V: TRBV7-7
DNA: TGTGCTAGCAGCTTAGACGTGGCGGGTGCCCACAATGAGCAGTTCTTC
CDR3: CASSLDVAGAHNEQFF

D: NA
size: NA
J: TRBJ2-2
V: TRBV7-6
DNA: TGTGCCAGCAGCTCCCCCGAGGTGAACACCGGGGAGCTGTTTTTT
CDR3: CASSSPEVNTGELFF

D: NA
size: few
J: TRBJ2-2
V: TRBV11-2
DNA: TGTGCCAGCAGCCGAGTAAACACCGGGGAGCTGTTTTTT
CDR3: CASSRVNTGELFF

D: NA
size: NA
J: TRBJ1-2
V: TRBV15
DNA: TGTGCCACCAGCAAGGGGGACTATGGCTACACCTTC
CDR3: CATSKGDYGYTF

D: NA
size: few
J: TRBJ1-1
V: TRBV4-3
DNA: TGCGCCAGCAGCCAAGTGAACAGGGTCGAAGCTTTCTTT
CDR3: CASSQVNRVEAFF

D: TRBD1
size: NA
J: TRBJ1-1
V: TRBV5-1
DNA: TGCGCCAGCAGCTTGGGGACAGGGAATGAAGCTTTCTTT
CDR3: CASSLGTGNEAFF

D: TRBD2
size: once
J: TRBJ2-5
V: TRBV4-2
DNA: TGTGCCAGCAGCCAAGATGCGGGGGGGGAGACCCAGTACTTC
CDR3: CASSQDAGGETQYF

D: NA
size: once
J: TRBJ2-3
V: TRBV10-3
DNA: TGTGCCATCACTCCCGGCGGAGGAAGCACAGATACGCAGTATTTT
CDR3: CAITPGGGSTDTQYF

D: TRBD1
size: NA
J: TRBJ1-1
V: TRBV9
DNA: TGTGCCAGCAGCGTAGCTCCCACAGGGGGGGGTCTTGAAGCTTTCTTT
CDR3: CASSVAPTGGGLEAFF

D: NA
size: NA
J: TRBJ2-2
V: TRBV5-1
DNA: TGCGCCAGCAGCTCCCACACGGGGAACACCGGGGAGCTGTTTTTT
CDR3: CASSSHTGNTGELFF

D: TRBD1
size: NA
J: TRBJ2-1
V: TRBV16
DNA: TGTGCCAGCAGCCCACAGGGGGCCTCTGAGCAGTTCTTC
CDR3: CASSPQGASEQFF

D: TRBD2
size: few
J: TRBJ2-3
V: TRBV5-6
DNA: TGTGCCAGCAGCAGACGCCCGGGACTAGCGGACTATAGCACAGATACGCAGTATTTT
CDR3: CASSRRPGLADYSTDTQYF

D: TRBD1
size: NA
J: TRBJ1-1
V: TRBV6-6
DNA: TGTGCCAGCAGTTACCCGGACAGGGACACTGAAGCTTTCTTT
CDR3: CASSYPDRDTEAFF

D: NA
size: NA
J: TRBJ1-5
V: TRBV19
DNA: TGTGCCAGTAGTCCCCTCAGGGAGGCGACTAGCAATCAGCCCCAGCATTTT
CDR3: CASSPLREATSNQPQHF

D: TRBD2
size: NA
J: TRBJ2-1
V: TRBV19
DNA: TGTGCCAGTAGTGTTACCTTTAGCGGGAATGAGCAGTTCTTC
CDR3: CASSVTFSGNEQFF

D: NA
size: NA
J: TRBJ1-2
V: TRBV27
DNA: TGTGCCAGCAGTTACCGGGGGGGTGGCTATGGCTACACCTTC
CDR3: CASSYRGGGYGYTF

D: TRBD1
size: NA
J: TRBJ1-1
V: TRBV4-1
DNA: TGCGCCAGCAGCCCGAGGGACAGTCGCACTGAAGCTTTCTTT
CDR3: CASSPRDSRTEAFF

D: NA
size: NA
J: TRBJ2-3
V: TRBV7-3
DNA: TGTGCCAGCAGCTTAGGTGGGCCCGGGGGCACAGATACGCAGTATTTT
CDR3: CASSLGGPGGTDTQYF

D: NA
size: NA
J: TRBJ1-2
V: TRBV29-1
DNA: TGCAGCGTTGAAGACGGACAGAGCTATGGCTACACCTTC
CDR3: CSVEDGQSYGYTF

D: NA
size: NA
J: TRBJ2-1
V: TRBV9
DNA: TGTGCCAGCAGCGTAGTTGGGGGCGTTGAGCAGTTCTTC
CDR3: CASSVVGGVEQFF

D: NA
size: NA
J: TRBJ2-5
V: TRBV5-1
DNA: TGCGCCAGCAGCTTGGCCCCAGGGTTGAAGACCCAGTACTTC
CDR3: CASSLAPGLKTQYF

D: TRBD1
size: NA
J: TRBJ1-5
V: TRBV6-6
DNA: TGTGCCAGCAGTTACGCTACAGGGGTTCAGCCCCAGCATTTT
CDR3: CASSYATGVQPQHF

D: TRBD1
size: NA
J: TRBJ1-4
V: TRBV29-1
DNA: TGCAGCGTTGAGAGACAGGGCGGGGATGAAAAACTGTTTTTT
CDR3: CSVERQGGDEKLFF

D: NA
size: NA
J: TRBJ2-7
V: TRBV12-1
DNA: TGTGCCAGCAGCTTTGCCAGGGGACCCGAAAGGGACCCTGGTGAGCAGTACTTC
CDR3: CASSFARGPERDPGEQYF